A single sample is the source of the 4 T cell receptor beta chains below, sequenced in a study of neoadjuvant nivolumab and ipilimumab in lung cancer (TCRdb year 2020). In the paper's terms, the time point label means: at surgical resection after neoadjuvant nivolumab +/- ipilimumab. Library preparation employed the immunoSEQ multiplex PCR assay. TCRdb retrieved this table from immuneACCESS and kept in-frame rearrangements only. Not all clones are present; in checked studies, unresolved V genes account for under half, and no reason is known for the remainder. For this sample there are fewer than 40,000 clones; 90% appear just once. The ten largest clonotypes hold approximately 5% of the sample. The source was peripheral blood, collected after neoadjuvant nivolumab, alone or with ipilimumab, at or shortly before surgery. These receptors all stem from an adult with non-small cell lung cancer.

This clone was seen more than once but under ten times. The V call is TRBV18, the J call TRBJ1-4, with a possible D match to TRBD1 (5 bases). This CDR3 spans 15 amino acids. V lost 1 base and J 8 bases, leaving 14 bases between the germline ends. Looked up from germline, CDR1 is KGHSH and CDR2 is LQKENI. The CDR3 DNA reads TGTGCCAGCTCACCACTGGGGACGGTGGAGGAAAAACTGTTTTTT. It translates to CASSPLGTVEEKLFF.

The CDR3 protein is CASSFFPNYGYTF. The DNA of the CDR3 is TGCGCCAGCAGCTTCTTCCCTAACTATGGCTACACCTTC. The chain couples TRBV5-1 to TRBJ1-2, with unresolved D. Per germline, CDR1 SGHRS and CDR2 YFSETQ. The CDR3 consists of 13 residues. V lost 2 bases to trimming and J lost 0 bases, with 5 bases between them. Full variable domain (outside the CDR3, taken from reference TRBV5-1 and TRBJ1-2): KAGVTQTPRYLIKTRGQQVTLSCSPISGHRSVSWYQQTPGQGLQFLFEYFSETQRNKGNFPGRFSGRQFSNSRSEMNVSTLELGDSALYLCASSFFPNYGYTFGSGTRLTVV.

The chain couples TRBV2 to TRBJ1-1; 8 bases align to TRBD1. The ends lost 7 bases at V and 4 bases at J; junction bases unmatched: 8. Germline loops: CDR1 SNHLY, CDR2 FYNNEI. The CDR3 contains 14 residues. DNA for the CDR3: TGTGCCAGCATGATGGACAGGGCGGGCACTGAAGCTTTCTTT. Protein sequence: CASMMDRAGTEAFF. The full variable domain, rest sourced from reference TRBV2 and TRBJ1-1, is EPEVTQTPSHQVTQMGQEVILRCVPISNHLYFYWYRQILGQKVEFLVSFYNNEISEKSEIFDDQFSVERPDGSNFTLKIRSTKLEDSAMYFCASMMDRAGTEAFFGQGTRLTVV.

CDR3 sequence reads: CASSRTGTAYGYTF. DNA for the CDR3: TGTGCCAGCAGTAGAACAGGTACTGCCTATGGCTACACCTTC. This sequence joins TRBV5-4 and TRBJ1-2; weak D call: TRBD1 (5 bases). The germline CDR1 and CDR2 sequences are SGHNT and YYREEE (reference sequence). The ends were cut back, 5 bases at V and 4 bases at J, with 15 bases in the middle. The CDR3 sequence is 14 residues long.